The clone carrying this T cell receptor beta chain showed up many times. As originally analysed: The study's classifier, a distant-metastasis tool for papillary thyroid cancer, was built using CDR3 differences across clinicopathological groups. MiXCR was used by TCRdb to re-call the PCR reads. V and J calls and clone size were set by TCRdb, not the authors. This sample has about 93,000 clones, with about 12% found just once. Per germline, CDR1 SGHDN and CDR2 FVKESK. The CDR3 length is 15 residues. V lost 1 base to trimming and J lost 4 bases; unmatched junction nucleotides: 6. These data originate in a study of metastatic and nonmetastatic thyroid tumors. All patients were treatment-naive before thyroid surgery.

This TCR was sampled from a female donor with papillary thyroid cancer or a benign thyroid nodule (not recorded which). Some clones in this sample may be carry-over from other donors' samples. The sequenced sample consisted of blood. The chain has TRBV14 and TRBJ1-2, with 7 bases matching TRBD1. CDR3 protein: CASSQGMGQIYGYTF. CDR3 bases: TGTGCCAGCAGCCAAGGAATGGGACAGATCTATGGCTACACCTTC.